These 13 T cell receptor beta chains originate from one sample sequenced in a study of regulatory T cells in long-lasting Graves disease. The sample's time point: newly diagnosed GD, antithyroid drugs for less than 3 months. The TCR library was prepared using RNA isolated from PBMCs. Construction of the TCR beta libraries employed iRepertoire HTBI primers in conjunction with Arm-PCR of CDR3 regions. TCRdb independently ran MiXCR on the multiplex PCR reads; one entry per CDR3 protein. Of more than 300,000 distinct CDR3 sequences listed, about 16% are singletons. In addition, the sample was reused for a study of T cells in Graves' hyperthyroidism and ophthalmopathy.

The sequencing used peripheral blood mononuclear cells (PBMCs), collected at new diagnosis, from a patient treated with antithyroid drugs. These receptors were taken from a woman aged 18-29 years with Graves disease.

This clonotype was seen repeatedly, ten times or more. The junction departs from germline at one end; a sequencing error may be responsible. The V and J genes are TRBV5-1 and TRBJ1-6; D gene unclear. The V gene's germline CDR1 is SGHRS and CDR2 YFSETQ. This CDR3 region has 15 residues. CDR3 DNA sequence: TGCGCCAGCAGCTTGGACATTGGCGGTAATTCACCCCTCCACTTC. Translating it yields CASSLDIGGNSPLHF.

In this sample, this clonotype turned up many times. The chain recombines TRBV20-1 with TRBJ2-3; 8 nucleotides match TRBD2. The CDR3 is 15 residues long. V lost 3 bases and J lost 0; bases outside the gene matches: 5. Germline-derived CDR1 and CDR2 are DFQATT and SNEGSKA (reference sequence). This CDR3 is CSARGPSGSTDTQYF. The CDR3, as DNA: TGCAGTGCTAGGGGGCCTAGCGGGAGCACAGATACGCAGTATTTT.

This clonotype has a count of ten or more. This chain connects TRBV7-8 to TRBJ2-2, with 8 bases fitting TRBD2. V gave up 0 bases and J gave up 6 bases; unmatched junction bases: 12. CDR3 length: 18 residues. Germline-derived CDR1 and CDR2 are SGHVS and FQNEAQ. The CDR3 loop reads CASSLALRASGYSGELFF. The CDR3, as DNA: TGTGCCAGCAGCTTAGCGCTTCGGGCTAGCGGGTACTCCGGGGAGCTGTTTTTT.

This clonotype appeared many times. This CDR3 reads CAWNPGSQETQYF. CDR3 in DNA: TGTGCCTGGAACCCAGGCTCCCAAGAGACCCAGTACTTC. This sequence joins TRBV30 and TRBJ2-5, with D uncertain. The CDR3 is 13 residues long. Germline V CDR1 and CDR2: GTSNPN, SVGIG (reference sequence). The germline V and J ends were trimmed by 4 bases and 1 base, with 10 bases remaining between them.

This clonotype was counted only a few times. The rearrangement joins TRBV2 to TRBJ1-5; D not certain. The germline CDR1 and CDR2 sequences are SNHLY and FYNNEI. V was pared by 4 bases and J by 1 base, with 11 bases between. The CDR3 sequence is 15 residues long. The CDR3 bases are TGTGCCAGCAGTGTAATTTTTTTGAGCAATCAGCCCCAGCATTTT. Translation gives CASSVIFLSNQPQHF.

The chain joins TRBV28 to TRBJ1-1, with 9 bases lining up with TRBD1. The ends lost 5 bases at V and 5 bases at J; junction bases unmatched: 9. Germline V gene sequence: CDR1 MDHEN, CDR2 SYDVKM. The CDR3 loop spans 15 amino acids. The CDR3 coding sequence is TGTGCCAGCAGTCACCCGGGACAGGGCGCGACTGAAGCTTTCTTT. Translating it yields CASSHPGQGATEAFF.

This clonotype was counted only a few times. The chain links TRBV29-1 to TRBJ2-7; possibly TRBD1 or TRBD2 for D (6 bases each). This CDR3 has 13 amino acids. V was trimmed by 4 bases and J by 3 bases, leaving 13 bases between them. Germline V gene sequence: CDR1 SQVTM, CDR2 ANQGSEA. The chain's CDR3 is CSVGGGQIYEQYF. The CDR3 DNA reads TGCAGCGTTGGTGGGGGGCAGATCTACGAGCAGTACTTC.

The chain couples TRBV27 to TRBJ2-3; D gene uncertain. The CDR3 runs to 14 residues. Germline assignment: CDR1 MNHEY and CDR2 SMNVEV (reference sequence). Trimming pared 0 bases from V and 0 bases from J, leaving 4 bases between. This CDR3 reads CASSLSYSTDTQYF. Here the CDR3 DNA reads TGTGCCAGCAGTTTATCGTATAGCACAGATACGCAGTATTTT.

This clonotype was detected many times. The chain is built from TRBV3-1 and TRBJ2-1; D call uncertain. V was trimmed by 0 bases and J by 0 bases, leaving 9 bases between them. This CDR3 has 16 amino acids. CDR1 is LGHDT and CDR2 is YNNKEL in the germline V gene (reference sequence). CDR3 DNA: TGTGCCAGCAGCCAAGAGGTCGGAAGCTCCTACAATGAGCAGTTCTTC. This codes for CASSQEVGSSYNEQFF.

The V gene is TRBV24-1, the J gene TRBJ2-7; D is unclear. Per the germline V gene, CDR1 is KGHDR and CDR2 is SFDVKD. The CDR3 sequence is 13 residues long. V was cut by 4 bases and J by 2 bases, with 8 bases left in between. The CDR3 region has the DNA TGTGCCACCAGTGACCCGACAACCTACGAGCAGTACTTC. Its translation is CATSDPTTYEQYF.

About this clonotype itself: Compared with germline, one end of the junction differs, possibly owing to a read error. This sequence joins TRBV18 and TRBJ2-7, with D tentatively TRBD2 (6 bases). Germline V gives CDR1 KGHSH, CDR2 LQKENI. The CDR3 loop spans 17 amino acids. The CDR3 DNA is TGTGCCAGCTCAGAAGGGCGGTCAGCGGGCGATTCCTACGATCAGTACTTC. Its translation is CASSEGRSAGDSYDQYF.

This clonotype was counted at least ten times. The genes are TRBV11-2 and TRBJ1-1; no firm D call. The CDR3 has 11 residues. V was clipped by 7 bases and J by 5 bases, with 8 bases between them. CDR1 is SGHAT and CDR2 is FQNNGV in the germline V gene. CDR3 coding DNA: TGTGCCAGCAACATGAGGACTGAAGCTTTCTTT. Its translation is CASNMRTEAFF.

This clonotype was seen at least ten times. V is TRBV6-5 and J is TRBJ2-7; 8 positions match TRBD1. The CDR3 extends over 15 amino acids. With V trimmed by 0 bases and J by 4 bases, 5 bases remained unmatched. CDR1 MNHEY and CDR2 SVGAGI come from the germline V gene. The CDR3 DNA reads TGTGCCAGCAGTTACTCCGGGACAGGTGGATACGAGCAGTACTTC. Amino acids: CASSYSGTGGYEQYF.